This T cell receptor beta chain stems from a study of blood T cell repertoires in COVID-19. The sample holds one count of this clone. The table came from immunoSEQ multiplex PCR; TCRdb's copy has only in-frame clones and leaves some out. The profile shows about 74,000 clones, about four fifths of them singletons. Per germline, CDR1 SGDLS and CDR2 YYNGEE. The CDR3 runs to 14 residues. Trimming took 0 bases from V and 1 from J, leaving 5 bases between them. The source of this sequence is an older man with acute or convalescent COVID-19. This rearrangement joins TRBV9 to TRBJ2-1; no clear D. The sequenced sample was peripheral blood. CDR3: CASSVGNSYNEQFF. The DNA of the CDR3 is TGTGCCAGCAGCGTAGGTAATTCCTACAATGAGCAGTTCTTC. Together with reference TRBV9 and TRBJ2-1, the CDR3 gives the full variable domain: DSGVTQTPKHLITATGQRVTLRCSPRSGDLSVYWYQQSLDQGLQFLIQYYNGEERAKGNILERFSAQQFPDLHSELNLSSLELGDSALYFCASSVGNSYNEQFFGPGTRLTVL.